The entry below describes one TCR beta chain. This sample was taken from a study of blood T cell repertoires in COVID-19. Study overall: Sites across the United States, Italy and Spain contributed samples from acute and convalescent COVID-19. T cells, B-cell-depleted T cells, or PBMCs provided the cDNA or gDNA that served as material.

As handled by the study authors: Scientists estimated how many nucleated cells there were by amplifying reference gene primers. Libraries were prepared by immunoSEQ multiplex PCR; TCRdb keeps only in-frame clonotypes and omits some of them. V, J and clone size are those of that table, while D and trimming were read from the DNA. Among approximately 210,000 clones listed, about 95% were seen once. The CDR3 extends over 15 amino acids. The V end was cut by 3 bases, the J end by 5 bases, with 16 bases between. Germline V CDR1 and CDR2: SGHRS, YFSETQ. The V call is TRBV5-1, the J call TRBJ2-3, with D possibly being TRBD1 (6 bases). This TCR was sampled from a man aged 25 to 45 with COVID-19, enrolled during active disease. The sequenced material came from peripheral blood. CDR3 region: CASSWRRQGQDTQYF. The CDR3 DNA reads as TGCGCCAGCAGCTGGAGGAGGCAGGGGCAAGATACGCAGTATTTT.